The source of this T cell receptor (beta chain) is a study of T cells after posttransplantation cyclophosphamide. At least ten counts were recorded for this clone. Germline V gene data show CDR1 as PRHDT and CDR2 as FYEKMQ (reference sequence). CDR3 length: 17 residues. V dropped 5 bases and J dropped 1 base, with 17 bases sitting between them. Generated by immunoSEQ multiplex PCR, the TCRdb table keeps only in-frame clones and is missing some. In total the sample includes some 43,000 clones, none of them seen once. The clonotype was recovered from a man in his forties or fifties in good health, CMV-negative, and a related stem cell transplant donor. Sequences were obtained from PBMCs. The V call is TRBV13, the J call TRBJ2-2; possible D gene TRBD2, 6 bases. The CDR3 DNA sequence: TGTGCCAGCAGCCCCCTGGGAGGAGCGGGGAACACCGGGGAGCTGTTTTTT. Protein: CASSPLGGAGNTGELFF.